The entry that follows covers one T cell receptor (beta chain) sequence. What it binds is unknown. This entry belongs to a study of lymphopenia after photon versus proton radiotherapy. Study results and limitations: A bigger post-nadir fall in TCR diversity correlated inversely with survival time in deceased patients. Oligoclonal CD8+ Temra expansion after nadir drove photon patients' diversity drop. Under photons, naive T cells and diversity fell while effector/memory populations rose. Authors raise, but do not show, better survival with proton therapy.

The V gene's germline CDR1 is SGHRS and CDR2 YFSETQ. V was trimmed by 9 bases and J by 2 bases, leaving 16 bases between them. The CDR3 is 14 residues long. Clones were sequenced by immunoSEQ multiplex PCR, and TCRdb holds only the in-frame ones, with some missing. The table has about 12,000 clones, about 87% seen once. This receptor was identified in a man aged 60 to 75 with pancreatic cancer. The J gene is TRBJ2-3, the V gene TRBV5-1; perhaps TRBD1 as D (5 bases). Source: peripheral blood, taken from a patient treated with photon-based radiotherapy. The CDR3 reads CATSQGKPTDTQYF. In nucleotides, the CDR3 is TGCGCCACCTCTCAGGGAAAGCCCACAGATACGCAGTATTTT.